This is a list of T cell receptor beta chains from one sample in a study of siplizumab effects on memory and regulatory T cells. Profiled with immunoSEQ multiplex PCR; TCRdb holds only in-frame clones, not every one. The repertoire holds around 100,000 clones, with approximately 90% as singletons. The source material was CD4+ T cells sorted from blood. The receptors derive from a human donor in good health. Both conserved end residues are part of each CDR3. D genes are given only for firm matches. Clone size is shown for a subset of rows, as once, few, many or a class of expanded clone.

TRBV2,TRBJ2-5,13,TRBD1,-,TGTGCCAGCAGTGAAGCAGGTCAGGGGGACCAGTACTTC,CASSEAGQGDQYF
TRBV5-1,TRBJ2-1,13,-,-,TGCGCCAGCAGTGGGGCAGGGTTTAATGAGCAGTTCTTC,CASSGAGFNEQFF
TRBV7-2,TRBJ2-1,13,-,-,TGTGCCAGCAGCCCATGGACCTACAATGAGCAGTTCTTC,CASSPWTYNEQFF
TRBV6-6,TRBJ1-6,14,TRBD1,-,TGTGCCAGCAGCCGGGACAGGGGTGGTTCACCCCTCCACTTT,CASSRDRGGSPLHF
TRBV6-1,TRBJ1-1,15,TRBD1,-,TGTGCCAGCAGGCGGGACAGATCAATGAACACTGAAGCTTTCTTT,CASRRDRSMNTEAFF
TRBV11-2,TRBJ1-4,14,-,once,TGTGCCAGCAGCTTTGATCGGCAGGGCGGGTTTCAGTTTTTT,CASSFDRQGGFQFF
TRBV18,TRBJ1-4,16,-,-,TGTGCCAGCTCGCCAACCCGGCCACTCAACAATGAAAAACTGTTTTTT,CASSPTRPLNNEKLFF
TRBV19,TRBJ1-2,14,TRBD1,-,TGTGCCAGTAGTGCACAGGGGACGAACTATGGCTACACCTTC,CASSAQGTNYGYTF
TRBV2,TRBJ1-4,15,-,once,TGTGCCAGCAGTGTGGGGGGGAGTCGTCGGGAAAAACTGTTTTTT,CASSVGGSRREKLFF
TRBV15,TRBJ2-6,15,-,-,TGTGCCACCAGCAGAGTAGGATCTGGGGCCAACGTCCTGACTTTC,CATSRVGSGANVLTF
TRBV7-6,TRBJ2-7,15,-,-,TGTGCCAGCAGCTCAGAAAGGGGCTCCTCCTACGAGCAGTACTTC,CASSSERGSSYEQYF
TRBV5-8,TRBJ2-6,16,TRBD1,-,TGTGCCAGCAGCTTGTACAGGGGCCATGGGGCCAACGTCCTGACTTTC,CASSLYRGHGANVLTF
TRBV9,TRBJ2-3,17,TRBD2,-,TGTGCCAGCAGCCCACGTCGAGCGGGAGGGCAAGCAGATACGCAGTATTTT,CASSPRRAGGQADTQYF
TRBV29-1,TRBJ2-2,13,-,-,TGCAGCGTCCGACCCTTGGGCACCGGGGAGCTGTTTTTT,CSVRPLGTGELFF
TRBV5-1,TRBJ2-7,14,-,few,TGCGCCAGCAGCTTGGCAACAGGGAACGGCGAGCAGTACTTC,CASSLATGNGEQYF
TRBV11-1,TRBJ2-7,15,-,-,TGTGCCAGCAGCTTAGCGCCAGGGTATTTCGACGAGCAGTACTTC,CASSLAPGYFDEQYF
TRBV5-1,TRBJ2-5,17,TRBD2,-,TGCGCCAGCAGCTTGGGGGGGAAAGCTAGCGGACAAGAGACCCAGTACTTC,CASSLGGKASGQETQYF
TRBV4-1,TRBJ2-7,14,TRBD1,few,TGCGCCAGCAGCCACGGGACAGGGTTTTACGAGCAGTACTTC,CASSHGTGFYEQYF
TRBV9,TRBJ2-1,16,TRBD2,-,TGTGCCAGCAGCCCCTTCCTAGCGGGAGGGGACAATGAGCAGTTCTTC,CASSPFLAGGDNEQFF
TRBV27,TRBJ1-3,13,-,-,TGTGCCAGCAGTTTGTGGCAGGGAAACACCATATATTTT,CASSLWQGNTIYF
TRBV6-5,TRBJ2-3,14,TRBD2,-,TGTGCCAGCAGTTCGGTAGCGGGGTGGAAGACGCAGTATTTT,CASSSVAGWKTQYF
TRBV7-9,TRBJ1-1,13,-,-,TGTGCCAGCAGCGAAGTAGGGGGTTGGGGAGCTTTCTTT,CASSEVGGWGAFF
TRBV10-3,TRBJ1-2,13,-,-,TGTGCCATCAGTGGACTAAGGGACTATGGCTACACCTTC,CAISGLRDYGYTF
TRBV11-2,TRBJ1-3,15,-,-,TGTGCCAGCAGCTTATCCCGGGACAAACCTTGGCCCATATATTTT,CASSLSRDKPWPIYF
TRBV30,TRBJ2-7,13,TRBD1,-,TGTGCCTGGAGTGGGGGACAGGCCCACGAGCAGTACTTC,CAWSGGQAHEQYF
TRBV6-6,TRBJ2-2,13,-,once,TGTGCCAGCAGTTACAGTTCTTCCGGGGAGCTGTTTTTT,CASSYSSSGELFF
TRBV2,TRBJ1-2,15,-,-,TGTGCCAGCAGACAAAGACGGAACGACATCTATGGCTACACCTTC,CASRQRRNDIYGYTF
TRBV5-1,TRBJ2-2,15,-,once,TGCGCCAGCAGCTTGCCGGGAGCGAACACCGGGGAGCTGTTTTTT,CASSLPGANTGELFF
TRBV5-6,TRBJ1-1,13,-,-,TGTGCCAGCAGCTTGAAGTTGAACACTGAAGCTTTCTTT,CASSLKLNTEAFF
TRBV14,TRBJ2-1,15,-,-,TGTGCCAGCAGCCAGGACAATCGGCAATACAATGAGCAGTTCTTC,CASSQDNRQYNEQFF
TRBV2,TRBJ1-5,13,-,-,TGTGCCAGCAGTGAGACAGCTTATCAGCCCCAGCATTTT,CASSETAYQPQHF
TRBV9,TRBJ2-7,12,TRBD1,-,TGTGCCAGCAGCTCCACAGGGGTCGAGCAGTACTTC,CASSSTGVEQYF
TRBV28,TRBJ1-4,21,-,-,TGTGCCAGCAGTTTAACCCTAGAGGACAAGCTAAAATCTGCAACTAATGAAAAACTGTTTTTT,CASSLTLEDKLKSATNEKLFF